Below, one TCR beta chain is given with its context. Antigen specificity is unknown. Through a sample-barcoded 5' primer and a J-beta primer mix, a second PCR was run for roughly 6 to 12 cycles. TCRdb fed the 5' RACE reads into MiXCR, producing one record per CDR3 protein. In the table there are around 800,000 distinct CDR3 sequences, about 47% of which are singletons. This CDR3 is built from 13 residues. V dropped 7 bases and J dropped 5 bases, with 13 bases sitting between them. Germline V CDR1 and CDR2: MDHEN, SYDVKM. This record belongs to a study of blood T cells in healthy people across ages. Broader study findings: Naive CD4+ cell counts and diversity both ran higher in long-lived than in aged donors. Strong correlation existed between TCR beta diversity and naive T cell percentage.

This sequence originates from a man of 80 years or more in good health. Input material: blood. This chain uses TRBV28 with TRBJ2-3, with D perhaps TRBD1 or TRBD2 (5 bases each). CDR3 protein: CASMGPGVDTQYF. The CDR3 nucleotides are TGTGCCAGCATGGGACCTGGAGTAGATACGCAGTATTTT.